The next 29 T cell receptor beta chains were all read from a single sample in a study of T-cell reconstitution after alpha-beta-depleted transplantation in children. Library preparation (for TCRbeta) was performed with unique molecular identifiers. TCRdb ran MiXCR on the PCR reads and lists one entry per CDR3 protein. This table holds about 980,000 distinct CDR3 sequences, roughly 31% found once. The sample was PBMCs, mostly from graft donor cells, taken 360 days after TCRalphabeta/CD19-depleted stem cell transplant. These receptors were taken from a boy under two years old who had a stem cell transplant for SCID, so the T cells may come from the graft donor.

Only a few counts were recorded for this clonotype. The chain has TRBV12-3 or TRBV12-4 and TRBJ1-1, with a tentative D call TRBD1 (6 bases). Trimming left V 3 bases short and J 8 bases short, with 19 bases between. There are 15 residues in the CDR3. In DNA form, the CDR3 reads TGTGCCAGCAGTTTGGCCGGCGGCCGGACAGCCGAAGCTTTCTTT. This encodes CASSLAGGRTAEAFF.

Only a few counts were recorded for this clonotype. The V and J genes are TRBV29-1 and TRBJ1-2, with TRBD1 identical over 7 bases. V dropped 6 bases and J dropped 5; count of bases not matched to a gene: 21. CDR1 SQVTM and CDR2 ANQGSEA come from the germline V gene. The CDR3 runs to 17 residues. The CDR3 nucleotides read TGCAGCGTGTCTACTACCATGTGGGGACAGAAGACATATGGCTACACCTTC. Its translation is CSVSTTMWGQKTYGYTF.

The chain combines TRBV4-1 with TRBJ2-5; TRBD1 aligns across 7 bases. This CDR3 is 15 amino acids long. Germline V lookup: CDR1 MGHRA, CDR2 YSYEKL. V dropped 4 bases and J dropped 0; count of bases not matched to a gene: 5. CDR3 loop: CASSPLTGDQETQYF. Written as DNA, the CDR3 is TGCGCCAGCAGCCCCCTAACAGGGGACCAAGAGACCCAGTACTTC.

This clonotype was observed a few times. This chain connects TRBV6-1 to TRBJ1-6; 7 bases fit TRBD1. Trimming took 5 bases from V and 15 from J; bases not matched to a gene: 10. CDR1 and CDR2 (germline): MNHNS, SASEGT. The CDR3 has 13 residues. For the CDR3, the DNA is TGTGCCAGCAGTCAAGGACAGGCCCCGCTCCTCCACTTT. This encodes CASSQGQAPLLHF.

The chain recombines TRBV6-1 with TRBJ2-7; no clear D. The CDR3 has 15 amino acids. Trimming removed 2 bases at V and 2 bases at J, with 13 bases between. The V gene's germline CDR1 is MNHNS and CDR2 SASEGT. The CDR3 DNA reads TGTGCCAGCAGTGAATATTCCAGGTCTCCCTACGAGCAGTACTTC. Protein product: CASSEYSRSPYEQYF.

The V and J genes are TRBV11-2 and TRBJ2-1; 11 nucleotides line up with TRBD1. With V trimmed by 4 bases and J by 3 bases, 11 bases remained unmatched. This CDR3 has 18 residues. Germline lookup yields CDR1 SGHAT and CDR2 FQNNGV. The CDR3, as DNA: TGTGCCAGCAGCTCCCTCAGCGGGACAGGGGGGATCTACAATGAGCAGTTCTTC. It translates to CASSSLSGTGGIYNEQFF.

Only a few counts were recorded for this clonotype. CDR3 protein: CASSQPGTGGLEQFF. In DNA form, the CDR3 reads TGCGCCAGCAGCCAACCCGGGACAGGGGGCTTGGAGCAGTTCTTC. V is TRBV4-3 and J is TRBJ2-1, with 12 bases that match TRBD1. The germline gives CDR1 LGHNA, CDR2 YSLEER. This CDR3 has 15 amino acids. V was pared by 2 bases and J by 10 bases, with 6 bases of the junction left unmatched.

The V gene is TRBV7-8, the J gene TRBJ2-7, with D maybe TRBD1 (5 bases). This CDR3 region has 15 residues. V dropped 6 bases and J dropped 1 base, with 16 bases sitting between them. In germline, CDR1 is SGHVS, CDR2 FQNEAQ. CDR3 nucleotide sequence: TGTGCCAGCAGGCCCAAGTCGACAGAATCCTACGAGCAGTACTTC. It encodes CASRPKSTESYEQYF.

The chain is built from TRBV20-1 and TRBJ2-1; 10 nucleotides agree with TRBD2. Trimming at V came to 0 bases and at J to 7 bases, leaving 15 bases not matched to a gene. In germline, CDR1 is DFQATT, CDR2 SNEGSKA (reference sequence). CDR3 size: 18 residues. In nucleotides, the CDR3 is TGCAGTGCTAGAGAGGGCAGTCTACTAGCGGGGAGTGGTAATGAGCAGTTCTTC. As protein: CSAREGSLLAGSGNEQFF.

The CDR3 nucleotides read TGCAGTGCTAGGGATTCGGAACGCCCGATATACGAGCAGTACTTC. Protein sequence: CSARDSERPIYEQYF. J is TRBJ2-7 and V is TRBV20-1, with D hard to call. Trimming stripped 3 bases from V and 4 bases from J, with 19 bases between. CDR1 is DFQATT, CDR2 SNEGSKA, per germline (reference sequence). The CDR3 runs to 15 residues.

This chain connects TRBV12-3 or TRBV12-4 to TRBJ1-1; no reliable D call. The CDR3 runs to 13 residues. With 7 bases removed from V and 0 bases from J, the gap between germline ends came to 9 bases. For the CDR3, the DNA is TGTGCCAGCACGACAACCATGAACACTGAAGCTTTCTTT. Protein product: CASTTTMNTEAFF.

This sequence joins TRBV12-3 or TRBV12-4 and TRBJ2-5; TRBD2 aligns across 12 bases. The CDR3 is made up of 16 amino acids. Trimming at V came to 4 bases and at J to 3 bases, leaving 6 bases not matched to a gene. CDR3 sequence reads: CASSSGLAGTKETQYF. CDR3 nucleotides: TGTGCCAGCAGTTCCGGACTAGCGGGGACTAAAGAGACCCAGTACTTC.

The J gene is TRBJ2-3, the V gene TRBV11-2; no reliable D call. The CDR3 extends over 16 amino acids. Germline assignment: CDR1 SGHAT and CDR2 FQNNGV. Trimming stripped 0 bases from V and 2 bases from J, with 12 bases between. The CDR3 DNA is TGTGCCAGCAGCTTAGATCAAGCAGTATTCACAGATACGCAGTATTTT. The encoded protein is CASSLDQAVFTDTQYF.

At least ten counts were recorded for this clonotype. The chain is built from TRBV20-1 and TRBJ1-4; no definite D call. Germline V gene lookup returns CDR1 DFQATT and CDR2 SNEGSKA (reference sequence). The CDR3 runs 14 residues. Deletions cut 4 bases from V and 5 bases from J, with 14 bases between. CDR3: CSATHSPFNEKLFF. The CDR3 bases are TGCAGTGCTACCCACAGCCCTTTCAATGAAAAACTGTTTTTT.

The rearrangement uses TRBV5-1 and TRBJ1-2; D might be TRBD1 (5 bases). The ends were cut back, 4 bases at V and 11 bases at J, with 27 bases in the middle. Germline V gene sequence: CDR1 SGHRS, CDR2 YFSETQ. This CDR3 spans 16 amino acids. CDR3 sequence: CASSAGRRSASRWYTF. The CDR3 DNA is TGCGCCAGCAGCGCGGGACGGAGATCAGCTAGCAGGTGGTACACCTTC.

This clonotype has only a few counts. The chain links TRBV3-1 to TRBJ2-1; no firm D call. Germline V gene lookup returns CDR1 LGHDT and CDR2 YNNKEL (reference sequence). Trimming cost V 4 bases and J 6 bases, with 16 bases left between them. CDR3 size: 15 residues. CDR3 nucleotides: TGTGCCAGCAGCCCCGATCACCGGGCCCTCAATGAGCAGTTCTTC. Amino acids: CASSPDHRALNEQFF.

The chain has TRBV7-7 and TRBJ2-7; no firm D call. The CDR3 consists of 16 residues. Germline CDR1 SSHAT, CDR2 FNYEAQ (reference sequence). Deletions cut 0 bases from V and 3 bases from J, with 15 bases between. This CDR3 reads CASSLAPGALSYEQYF. CDR3 coding DNA: TGTGCCAGCAGCTTAGCGCCTGGCGCTCTCAGCTACGAGCAGTACTTC.

This clonotype was counted a few times. V usage is TRBV7-9 and J usage is TRBJ2-5; 10 positions agree with TRBD2. V dropped 3 bases and J dropped 3; count of bases not matched to a gene: 10. The CDR3 has 17 residues. The germline V gene encodes CDR1 SEHNR and CDR2 FQNEAQ (reference sequence). The CDR3 region is CASSFVGLAGVEETQYF. CDR3 bases: TGTGCCAGCAGCTTTGTGGGGCTAGCGGGAGTCGAAGAGACCCAGTACTTC.

This clonotype has only a few counts. The rearrangement links TRBV5-1 to TRBJ1-4; 9 bases map to TRBD1. J was trimmed by 6 bases and V by 4 bases; bases with no gene match: 10. This CDR3 is 16 amino acids long. The germline V gene encodes CDR1 SGHRS and CDR2 YFSETQ. The CDR3 spells CASSMGQGNGYEKLFF. For the CDR3, the DNA is TGCGCCAGCAGCATGGGACAGGGAAATGGTTATGAAAAACTGTTTTTT.

This clonotype has ten or more counts. The chain links TRBV6-5 to TRBJ1-5, with 7 bases identical to TRBD1. Germline V CDR1 and CDR2: MNHEY, SVGAGI. This CDR3 spans 15 amino acids. The trim removed 6 bases at V and 1 base at J, leaving 6 bases unmatched. CDR3 sequence reads: CASRRLDRSNQPQHF. CDR3 coding DNA: TGTGCCAGCAGACGCTTGGACAGGAGCAATCAGCCCCAGCATTTT.

The chain links TRBV20-1 to TRBJ1-1; TRBD1 might be the D (6 bases). Trimming took off 3 bases at V and 7 bases at J, with 15 bases between the two ends. The germline V gene has CDR1 DFQATT and CDR2 SNEGSKA (reference sequence). There are 13 residues in the CDR3. The chain's CDR3 is CSASGYRVGEAFF. DNA of the CDR3: TGCAGTGCTAGCGGATACAGGGTTGGTGAAGCTTTCTTT.

This chain joins TRBV5-1 and TRBJ2-7; TRBD2 matches 7 bases. V lost 0 bases, J lost 3 bases, and 3 bases stayed unmatched. CDR1 is SGHRS and CDR2 is YFSETQ in the germline V gene. The length of the CDR3 is 14 residues. Here the CDR3 reads CASSLVPSGYEQYF. DNA for the CDR3: TGCGCCAGCAGCTTGGTTCCTAGCGGCTACGAGCAGTACTTC. The full variable domain, in which reference TRBV5-1 and TRBJ2-7 provide the parts outside the CDR3, is KAGVTQTPRYLIKTRGQQVTLSCSPISGHRSVSWYQQTPGQGLQFLFEYFSETQRNKGNFPGRFSGRQFSNSRSEMNVSTLELGDSALYLCASSLVPSGYEQYFGPGTRLTVT.

The rearrangement joins TRBV4-2 to TRBJ2-5; 7 nucleotides match TRBD1. The CDR3 is made up of 15 amino acids. V shed 4 bases and J 2 bases; nucleotides not matched to a gene: 7. Germline V gene lookup returns CDR1 LGHNA and CDR2 YNFKEQ. DNA for the CDR3: TGTGCCAGCAGCCTAAGGGGGCAGGTACAAGAGACCCAGTACTTC. Translated, it gives CASSLRGQVQETQYF.

This clonotype was seen a handful of times. The chain employs TRBV12-3 or TRBV12-4 and TRBJ1-1; D gene unclear. The CDR3 extends over 12 amino acids. The V end was cut by 4 bases, the J end by 5 bases, with 8 bases between. For the CDR3, the DNA is TGTGCCAGCAGTTCCTTCGGGACTGAAGCTTTCTTT. It yields the protein CASSSFGTEAFF.

For the CDR3, the DNA is TGCAGTGCTCCTGCTGGGGACAGGGGGTTCTACGAGCAGTACTTC. Encoded protein: CSAPAGDRGFYEQYF. The rearrangement links TRBV20-1 to TRBJ2-7, with 11 bases lining up with TRBD1. The germline V gene has CDR1 DFQATT and CDR2 SNEGSKA (reference sequence). V lost 5 bases, J lost 3 bases, and 9 bases stayed unmatched. The CDR3 contains 15 residues.

This clonotype came up a few times. The genes are TRBV2 and TRBJ2-1; 10 bases fit TRBD2. CDR1 and CDR2 from the germline V gene are SNHLY and FYNNEI. The CDR3 is 17 residues long. The junction had 8 bases not matched to a gene; V was cut back by 6 bases and J by 0 bases. CDR3 coding DNA: TGTGCCAGCAGGAGCGGGGGGGCCTCTGTCTCCTACAATGAGCAGTTCTTC. Its protein is CASRSGGASVSYNEQFF.

This rearrangement joins TRBV4-2 to TRBJ2-1; TRBD2 agrees at 10 bases. The V and J ends lost 4 bases and 1 base, in that order; junction bases with no gene match: 16. CDR1 is LGHNA, CDR2 YNFKEQ, per germline. This CDR3 is 20 amino acids long. As DNA, the CDR3 is TGTGCCAGCAGCCTGACTTCTAGCGGGGGAGGTTGGAGGTCCTACAATGAGCAGTTCTTC. Amino acids: CASSLTSSGGGWRSYNEQFF.

The chain has TRBV4-1 and TRBJ2-7; 11 bases match TRBD2. CDR1 is MGHRA and CDR2 is YSYEKL in the germline V gene. The CDR3 sequence is 15 residues long. V dropped 3 bases and J dropped 6; count of bases not matched to a gene: 7. CDR3 nucleotides: TGCGCCAGCAGCCACTTAGCGGGGGGGCCGGGCGAGCAGTACTTC. As protein: CASSHLAGGPGEQYF.

This clonotype was seen a handful of times. The genes are TRBV20-1 and TRBJ2-3, with 11 nucleotides matching TRBD2. This CDR3 spans 18 amino acids. J was trimmed by 5 bases and V by 2 bases; bases with no gene match: 15. The germline CDR1 and CDR2 sequences are DFQATT and SNEGSKA (reference sequence). CDR3 loop: CSARYWGVAGGPRDTQYF. The DNA of the CDR3 is TGCAGTGCTAGATATTGGGGAGTAGCGGGGGGGCCGAGAGATACGCAGTATTTT.